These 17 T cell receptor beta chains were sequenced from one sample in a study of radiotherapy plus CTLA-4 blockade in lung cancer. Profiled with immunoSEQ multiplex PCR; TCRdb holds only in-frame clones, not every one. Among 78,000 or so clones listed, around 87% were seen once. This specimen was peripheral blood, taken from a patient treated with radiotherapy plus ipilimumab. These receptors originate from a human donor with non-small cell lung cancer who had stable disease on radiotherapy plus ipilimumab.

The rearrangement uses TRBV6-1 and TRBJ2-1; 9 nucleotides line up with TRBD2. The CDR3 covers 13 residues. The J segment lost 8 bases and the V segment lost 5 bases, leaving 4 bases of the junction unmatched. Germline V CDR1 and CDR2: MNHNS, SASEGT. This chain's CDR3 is CASSLKREDEQFF. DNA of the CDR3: TGTGCCAGCAGTCTGAAGCGGGAGGATGAGCAGTTCTTC.

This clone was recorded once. This CDR3 reads CASSLRGGGPPGTQYF. The CDR3 DNA follows: TGTGCCAGCAGCTTAAGGGGCGGGGGCCCTCCGGGTACGCAGTATTTT. This chain joins TRBV7-3 and TRBJ2-3, with D perhaps matching TRBD2 (7 bases). The CDR3 is 16 amino acids. V lost 1 base and J lost 8, with 19 bases in between. Germline CDR1 and CDR2: SGHTA and FQGTGA.

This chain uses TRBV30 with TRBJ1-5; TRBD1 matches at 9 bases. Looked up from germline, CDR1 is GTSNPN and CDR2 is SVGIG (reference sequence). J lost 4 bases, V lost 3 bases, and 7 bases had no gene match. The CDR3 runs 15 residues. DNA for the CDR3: TGTGCCTGGAGGGCACAGGGGGCGCAGAATCAGCCCCAGCATTTT. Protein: CAWRAQGAQNQPQHF.

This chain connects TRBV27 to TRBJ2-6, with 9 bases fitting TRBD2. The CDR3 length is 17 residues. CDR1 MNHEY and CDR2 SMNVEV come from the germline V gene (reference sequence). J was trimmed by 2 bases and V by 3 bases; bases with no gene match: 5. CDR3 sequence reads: CASSFAGGPTGANVLTF. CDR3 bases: TGTGCCAGCAGTTTTGCGGGAGGGCCCACTGGGGCCAACGTCCTGACTTTC.

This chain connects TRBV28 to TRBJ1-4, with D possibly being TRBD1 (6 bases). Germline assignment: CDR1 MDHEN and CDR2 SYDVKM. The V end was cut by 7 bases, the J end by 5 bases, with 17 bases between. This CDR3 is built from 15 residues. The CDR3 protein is CASKTPGQINEKLFF. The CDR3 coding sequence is TGTGCCAGCAAAACGCCCGGACAGATAAATGAAAAACTGTTTTTT.

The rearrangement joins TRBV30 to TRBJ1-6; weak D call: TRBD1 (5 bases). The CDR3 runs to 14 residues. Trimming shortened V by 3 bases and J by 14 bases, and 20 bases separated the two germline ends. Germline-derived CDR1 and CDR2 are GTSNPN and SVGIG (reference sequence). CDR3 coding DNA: TGTGCCTGGAGCCCAGGGACGGCTGCTTTGACCCTCCACTTT. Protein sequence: CAWSPGTAALTLHF.

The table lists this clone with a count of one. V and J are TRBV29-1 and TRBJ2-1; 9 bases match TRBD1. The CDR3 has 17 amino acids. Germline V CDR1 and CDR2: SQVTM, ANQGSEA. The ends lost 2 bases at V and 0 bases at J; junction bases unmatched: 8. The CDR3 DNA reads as TGCAGCGTTGAAAACAGGGGGCGCTCCCCCTCCTACAATGAGCAGTTCTTC. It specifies CSVENRGRSPSYNEQFF.

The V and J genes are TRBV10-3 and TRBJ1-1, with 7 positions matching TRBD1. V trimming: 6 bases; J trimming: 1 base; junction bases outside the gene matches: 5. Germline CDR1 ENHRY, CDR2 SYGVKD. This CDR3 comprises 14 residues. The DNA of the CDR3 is TGTGCCATCAGCGGACAGGCGACGAACACTGAAGCTTTCTTT. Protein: CAISGQATNTEAFF.

The CDR3 protein is CASSFNPASGRTGQETQYF. The CDR3 DNA sequence: TGCGCCAGCAGCTTCAATCCGGCTAGCGGGAGGACGGGACAAGAGACCCAGTACTTC. This sequence joins TRBV5-1 and TRBJ2-5; TRBD2 matches at 11 bases. The junction had 14 bases not matched to a gene; V was cut back by 2 bases and J by 2 bases. This CDR3 is built from 19 residues. Germline CDR1 is SGHRS and CDR2 is YFSETQ.

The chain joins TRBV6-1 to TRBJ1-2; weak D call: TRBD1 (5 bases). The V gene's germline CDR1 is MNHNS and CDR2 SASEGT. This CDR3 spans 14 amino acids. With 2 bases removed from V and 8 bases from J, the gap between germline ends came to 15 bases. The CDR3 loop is CASSENRSPGGYTF. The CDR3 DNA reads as TGTGCCAGCAGTGAAAACAGGTCCCCGGGGGGCTACACCTTC.

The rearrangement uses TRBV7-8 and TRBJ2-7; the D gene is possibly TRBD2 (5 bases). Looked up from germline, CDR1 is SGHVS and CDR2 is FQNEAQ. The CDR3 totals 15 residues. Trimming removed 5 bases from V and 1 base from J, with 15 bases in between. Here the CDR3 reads CASSPILGNSYEQYF. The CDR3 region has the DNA TGTGCCAGCAGCCCAATACTAGGGAATTCCTACGAGCAGTACTTC.

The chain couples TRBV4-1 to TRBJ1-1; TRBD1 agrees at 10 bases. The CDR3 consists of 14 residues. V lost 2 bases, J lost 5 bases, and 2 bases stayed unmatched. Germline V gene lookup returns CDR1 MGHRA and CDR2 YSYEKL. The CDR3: CASSQRQGATEAFF. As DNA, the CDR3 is TGCGCCAGCAGCCAACGACAGGGGGCGACTGAAGCTTTCTTT.

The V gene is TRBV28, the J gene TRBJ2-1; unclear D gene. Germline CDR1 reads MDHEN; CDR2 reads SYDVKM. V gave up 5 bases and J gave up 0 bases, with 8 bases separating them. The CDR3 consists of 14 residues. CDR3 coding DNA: TGTGCCAGCAGTCCTAACCCCTCCTACAATGAGCAGTTCTTC. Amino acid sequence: CASSPNPSYNEQFF.

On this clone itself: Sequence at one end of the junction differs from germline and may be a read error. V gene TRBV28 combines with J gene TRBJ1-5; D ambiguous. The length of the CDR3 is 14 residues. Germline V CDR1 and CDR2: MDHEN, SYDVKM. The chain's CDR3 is CASSQAGSTQPQHF. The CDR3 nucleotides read TGTGCCAGCAGCCAGGCGGGGAGCACTCAGCCCCAGCATTTT.

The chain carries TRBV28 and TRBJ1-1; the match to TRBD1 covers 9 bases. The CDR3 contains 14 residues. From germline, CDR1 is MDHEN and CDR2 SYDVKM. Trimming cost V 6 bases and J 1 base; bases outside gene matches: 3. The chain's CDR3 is CASSSQGANTEAFF. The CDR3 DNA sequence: TGTGCCAGCAGCTCACAGGGGGCGAACACTGAAGCTTTCTTT.

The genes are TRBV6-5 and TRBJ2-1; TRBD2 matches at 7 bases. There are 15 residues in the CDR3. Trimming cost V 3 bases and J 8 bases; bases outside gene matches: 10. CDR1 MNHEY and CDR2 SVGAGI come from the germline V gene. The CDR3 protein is CASSYREGRADEQFF. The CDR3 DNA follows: TGTGCCAGCAGTTATAGGGAGGGCAGGGCGGATGAGCAGTTCTTC.

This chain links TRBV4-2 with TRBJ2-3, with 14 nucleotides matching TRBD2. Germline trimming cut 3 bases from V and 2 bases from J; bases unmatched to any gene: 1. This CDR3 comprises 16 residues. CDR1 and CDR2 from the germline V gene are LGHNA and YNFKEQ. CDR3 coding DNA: TGTGCCAGCAGCCAGGGACTAGCGGGAGTCACAGATACGCAGTATTTT. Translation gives CASSQGLAGVTDTQYF.